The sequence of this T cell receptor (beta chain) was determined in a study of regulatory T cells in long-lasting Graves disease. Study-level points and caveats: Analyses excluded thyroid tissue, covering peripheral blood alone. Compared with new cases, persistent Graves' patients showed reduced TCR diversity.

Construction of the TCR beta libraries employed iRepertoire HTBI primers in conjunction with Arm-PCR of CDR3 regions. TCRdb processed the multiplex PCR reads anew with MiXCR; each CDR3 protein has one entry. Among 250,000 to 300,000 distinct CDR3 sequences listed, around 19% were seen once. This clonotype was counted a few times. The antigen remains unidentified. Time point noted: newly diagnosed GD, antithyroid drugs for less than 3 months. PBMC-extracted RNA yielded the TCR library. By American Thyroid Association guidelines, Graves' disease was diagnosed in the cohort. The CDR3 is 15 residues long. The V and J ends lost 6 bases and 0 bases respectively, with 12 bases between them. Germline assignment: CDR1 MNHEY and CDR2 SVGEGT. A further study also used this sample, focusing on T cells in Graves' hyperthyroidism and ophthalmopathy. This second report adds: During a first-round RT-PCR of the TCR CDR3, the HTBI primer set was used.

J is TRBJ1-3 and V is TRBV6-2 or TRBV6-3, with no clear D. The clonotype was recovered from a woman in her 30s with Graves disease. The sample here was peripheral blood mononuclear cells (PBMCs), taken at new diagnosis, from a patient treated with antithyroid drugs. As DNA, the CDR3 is TGTGCCAGCAGGCGGCAACGGGGCTCTGGAAACACCATATATTTT. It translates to CASRRQRGSGNTIYF.